One and the same sample provided the 11 T cell receptor beta chains below, sequenced in a study of T cell repertoires in cytomegalovirus infection. The antigens these receptors bind are not known. TCRdb re-called the reads with MiXCR, one entry per CDR3 protein. The sample lists about 160,000 distinct CDR3 sequences, about 22% seen once, with 25% in the top ten. This material consisted of CD8+ T cells from cultured PBMCs, taken from culture after CMV antigen stimulation. Source of these receptors: a human donor in good health (CMV status not recorded). Some clones in this sample may be carry-over from other donors' samples.

This clonotype has a count of ten or more. The V gene is TRBV5-4, the J gene TRBJ1-4; D uncertain. The CDR3 runs to 15 residues. Germline V lookup: CDR1 SGHNT, CDR2 YYREEE (reference sequence). V dropped 4 bases and J dropped 6 bases, with 16 bases sitting between them. CDR3 residues: CASSTIRAWYEKLFF. The CDR3 nucleotides read TGTGCCAGCAGCACTATCCGGGCCTGGTATGAAAAACTGTTTTTT.

The sample holds a few counts of this clonotype. The V gene is TRBV7-8, the J gene TRBJ1-6, with D hard to call. Trimming took 2 bases from V and 3 from J, leaving 11 bases between them. This CDR3 comprises 16 residues. CDR1 is SGHVS, CDR2 FQNEAQ, per germline. The CDR3 loop is CASSLIPQDYNSPLHF. The CDR3 DNA sequence: TGTGCCAGCAGCTTAATCCCCCAGGACTATAATTCACCCCTCCACTTT. The full variable domain, with the rest looked up from reference TRBV7-8 and TRBJ1-6, is GAGVSQSPRYKVAKRGQDVALRCDPISGHVSLFWYQQALGQGPEFLTYFQNEAQLDKSGLPSDRFFAERPEGSVSTLKIQRTQQEDSAVYLCASSLIPQDYNSPLHFGNGTRLTVT.

J is TRBJ2-1 and V is TRBV10-2; no firm D call. This CDR3 is 14 amino acids long. Germline V gene sequence: CDR1 WSHSY, CDR2 SAAADI. V was pared by 7 bases and J by 9 bases, with 19 bases between. The DNA of the CDR3 is TGCGCCAGCACCGTTCCCGACCGAGAACTTGAGCAGTTCTTC. As protein: CASTVPDRELEQFF.

The chain uses TRBV30 and TRBJ1-2, with D possibly TRBD1 on 5 matching bases. The ends were cut back, 1 base at V and 5 bases at J, with 11 bases in the middle. This CDR3 has 13 residues. Germline V gene data show CDR1 as GTSNPN and CDR2 as SVGIG (reference sequence). The CDR3 region has the DNA TGTGCCTGGAGTGGGACATCCCGGTATGGCTACACCTTC. Encoded protein: CAWSGTSRYGYTF.

This clonotype appeared a few times. J is TRBJ1-1 and V is TRBV12-3 or TRBV12-4; TRBD1 agrees at 11 bases. CDR3 length: 14 residues. J lost 4 bases, V lost 7 bases, and 5 bases had no gene match. The CDR3: CASTPGTGGTEAFF. The CDR3 coding sequence is TGTGCCAGCACCCCCGGGACAGGGGGCACTGAAGCTTTCTTT.

The chain employs TRBV12-3 or TRBV12-4 and TRBJ1-2; D is ambiguous. CDR3 length: 12 residues. Trimming removed 1 base at V and 6 bases at J, with 6 bases between. Written as DNA, the CDR3 is TGTGCCAGCAGTTTAGTGCCAAATGGCTACACCTTC. Translation gives CASSLVPNGYTF.

This clonotype has a handful of counts. The V call is TRBV12-5, the J call TRBJ1-6; D remains unclear. Germline values: CDR1 LGHNT, CDR2 FRNRAP. Trimming cost V 7 bases and J 7 bases, with 11 bases left between them. The CDR3 consists of 13 residues. CDR3 loop: CASALARNSPLHF. The CDR3 DNA sequence: TGTGCTAGTGCGTTGGCACGGAATTCACCCCTCCACTTT.

Here the CDR3 reads CASSEDRGNGYEQYF. The CDR3 DNA is TGTGCCAGCAGCGAGGACAGGGGTAATGGGTACGAGCAGTACTTC. The chain carries TRBV5-4 and TRBJ2-7; 9 nucleotides align to TRBD1. Trimming took 4 bases from V and 4 from J; bases not matched to a gene: 9. The CDR3 runs to 15 residues. Germline values: CDR1 SGHNT, CDR2 YYREEE (reference sequence).

In its sample, this clonotype was seen a few times. V gene TRBV7-8 combines with J gene TRBJ2-7, with TRBD1 matching over 7 bases. Trimming removed 5 bases from V and 3 bases from J; junction bases left unmatched: 7. The CDR3 sequence is 14 residues long. Germline lookup yields CDR1 SGHVS and CDR2 FQNEAQ. CDR3 in amino acids: CASSPRTGDYEQYF. As DNA, the CDR3 is TGTGCCAGCAGCCCTAGGACAGGAGACTACGAGCAGTACTTC.

The rearrangement uses TRBV6-2 or TRBV6-3 and TRBJ1-2; a weak D match, TRBD1 (6 bases). CDR1 MNHEY and CDR2 SVGEGT come from the germline V gene. V gave up 5 bases and J gave up 4 bases, with 14 bases separating them. This CDR3 is 14 amino acids long. The CDR3 region is CASSPAGATYGYTF. The CDR3 DNA sequence: TGTGCCAGCAGTCCCGCAGGGGCCACCTATGGCTACACCTTC.

The chain carries TRBV20-1 and TRBJ1-5; D call uncertain. The CDR3 is made up of 15 amino acids. The germline V and J ends were trimmed by 6 bases and 0 bases, with 15 bases remaining between them. CDR1 and CDR2 from the germline V gene are DFQATT and SNEGSKA (reference sequence). The CDR3 region has the DNA TGCAGTGCCGAAACCTATACAGATAGCAATCAGCCCCAGCATTTT. This translates into CSAETYTDSNQPQHF.